This is a list of T cell receptor beta chains from one sample in a study of beta chain features in type 1 diabetes. Sequencing was performed with immunoSEQ multiplex PCR; in TCRdb, only in-frame clones are kept and a portion is missing. The data contain under 850,000 clones, 13% of them singletons. The sample comprised naive CD4+ T cells from blood. These receptors were obtained from a man in his late teens or twenties with type 1 diabetes. CDR3s include the opening cysteine and the closing phenylalanine or tryptophan. A D gene is named only where the DNA matches it firmly. Some rows mark clone size as missing; the rest say once, few, many or name a class of expanded clone.

v_gene	d_gene	len	j_gene	abundance	CDR3nt	CDR3aa
TRBV19	-	13	TRBJ2-7	few	TGTGCCAGTAGTATAGAAGCAGGGTACGAGCAGTACTTC	CASSIEAGYEQYF
TRBV13	TRBD1	14	TRBJ1-2	-	TGTGCCAGCAGCTTCCGGGACAGATACTATGGCTACACCTTC	CASSFRDRYYGYTF
TRBV5-1	TRBD2	15	TRBJ2-2	few	TGCGCCAGTGCGGGGGACGGAAGGAACACCGGGGAGCTGTTTTTT	CASAGDGRNTGELFF
TRBV19	-	14	TRBJ1-2	few	TGTGCCAGTAGTGAAACCGGGACGGCCTATGGCTACACCTTC	CASSETGTAYGYTF
TRBV5-6	TRBD1	13	TRBJ1-2	few	TGTGCCAGCAGCTTGGGGGACAGCTATGGCTACACCTTC	CASSLGDSYGYTF
TRBV7-2	-	14	TRBJ2-1	-	TGTGCCAGCAGCTTGGCAGGATCCTACAATGAGCAGTTCTTC	CASSLAGSYNEQFF
TRBV30	-	13	TRBJ2-5	few	TGTGCCTGGAGTGTAAACCGAGGAGAGACCCAGTACTTC	CAWSVNRGETQYF
TRBV10-3	-	17	TRBJ1-5	-	TGTGCCATCAGTGAGAACCCACTCATCCAGGGGAATCAGCCCCAGCATTTT	CAISENPLIQGNQPQHF
TRBV5-4	TRBD2	17	TRBJ2-2	once	TGTGCCAGCAGCTTGGTAGCGGGGGCGGCTAACACCGGGGAGCTGTTTTTT	CASSLVAGAANTGELFF
TRBV19	-	12	TRBJ1-1	few	TGTGCCAGTAGTAAGGCGAACACTGAAGCTTTCTTT	CASSKANTEAFF
TRBV27	-	13	TRBJ2-1	few	TGTGCCAGCAGCCCGGAAGCGGGCAATGAGCAGTTCTTC	CASSPEAGNEQFF
TRBV11-2	TRBD2	19	TRBJ2-4	-	TGTGCCAGCAGCACCCGAAGACTGCCGGGGGGTATTGCCAAAAACATTCAGTACTTC	CASSTRRLPGGIAKNIQYF
TRBV27	-	13	TRBJ2-3	-	TGTGCCAGCACGCGGGGGCGCACAGATACGCAGTATTTT	CASTRGRTDTQYF
TRBV9	-	12	TRBJ1-1	-	TGTGCCAGCAGCGTAGTTTTAACTGAAGCTTTCTTT	CASSVVLTEAFF
TRBV5-5	-	10	TRBJ2-7	few	TGTGCCAGCACCCTTTACGAGCAGTACTTC	CASTLYEQYF
TRBV30	TRBD1	13	TRBJ1-5	few	TGTGCCTGGCGGCGGACAGGACAGGGGCCCCAGCATTTT	CAWRRTGQGPQHF
TRBV16	-	13	TRBJ1-5	-	TGTGCCAGCAGCCAAGGGGAGGGTCAGCCCCAGCATTTT	CASSQGEGQPQHF
TRBV16	TRBD1	14	TRBJ2-5	few	TGTGCCAGCAGCCAAACGACAGGGGTAGAGACCCAGTACTTC	CASSQTTGVETQYF
TRBV30	-	15	TRBJ1-5	few	TGTGCCTGGAGTGTTGGCGGACGGGGCAATCAGCCCCAGCATTTT	CAWSVGGRGNQPQHF
TRBV20-1	-	9	TRBJ2-5	-	TGCAGGAGGCGGGTGACCCAGTACTTC	CRRRVTQYF
TRBV7-9	-	15	TRBJ2-7	-	TGTGCCAGCAGCAGCTCCTGGGGTAGTTCCTACGAGCAGTACTTC	CASSSSWGSSYEQYF
TRBV28	TRBD2	12	TRBJ2-5	-	TGTGCCAGCGGGAGAGCGGGAGGTGGCGGCTACTTC	CASGRAGGGGYF
TRBV14	-	16	TRBJ1-6	-	TGTGCCAGCAGCCCCCTGGACAGCTCCTATAATTCACCCCTCCACTTT	CASSPLDSSYNSPLHF
TRBV7-6	-	14	TRBJ1-2	few	TGTGCCAGCAGCCCTAATACAGGGACGAGGGGCTACACCTTC	CASSPNTGTRGYTF
TRBV18	-	15	TRBJ1-1	-	TGTGCCAGCTCGTCCCTCTCACAGGGCTCCACTGAAGCTTTCTTT	CASSSLSQGSTEAFF
TRBV5-4	TRBD1	17	TRBJ2-1	few	TGTGCCAGCAGCCGACAGACGGGGACAGACTTCTACAATGAGCAGTTCTTC	CASSRQTGTDFYNEQFF
TRBV25-1	-	14	TRBJ1-1	-	TGTGCCAGCATTGGGCCGACGTCGAACACTGAAGCTTTCTTT	CASIGPTSNTEAFF
TRBV29-1	-	13	TRBJ2-7	few	TGCAGCGTTCGAAAAACAGGTTACTACGAGCAGTACTTC	CSVRKTGYYEQYF
TRBV29-1	-	13	TRBJ1-1	few	TGCAGCGTTGAGGTAGGGGCGAACACTGAAGCTTTCTTT	CSVEVGANTEAFF
TRBV6-6	-	14	TRBJ1-2	once	TGTGCCAGCAGTACAGAGAACCATAACTATGGCTACACCTTC	CASSTENHNYGYTF
TRBV5-4	-	15	TRBJ1-6	few	TGTGCCAGCAGCTTGGTGGACAGTCTAAATTCACCCCTCCACTTT	CASSLVDSLNSPLHF
TRBV10-3	TRBD2	12	TRBJ2-5	-	TGTGCCGCCGGGGGGGGTTCTGAGACCCAGTACTTC	CAAGGGSETQYF
TRBV18	TRBD2	16	TRBJ2-7	few	TGTGCCAGCTCACCCGCTAGCGGGTATAGCTCCTACGAGCAGTACTTC	CASSPASGYSSYEQYF
TRBV11-2	-	14	TRBJ2-5	-	TGTGCCAGCAGCTTAGTGGTAGGGCAAGAGACCCAGTACTTC	CASSLVVGQETQYF
TRBV6-4	-	15	TRBJ1-1	-	TGTGCCAGCAGTGACTCGTTTACAGGGTACACTGAAGCTTTCTTT	CASSDSFTGYTEAFF
TRBV18	-	14	TRBJ2-2	few	TGTGCCAGCCTTCCAGGGGCGAACACCGGGGAGCTGTTTTTT	CASLPGANTGELFF
TRBV19	-	13	TRBJ2-1	few	TGTGCCAGTAGTGCGACAGTTGGGAATGAGCAGTTCTTC	CASSATVGNEQFF
TRBV15	-	18	TRBJ1-1	few	TGTGCCACCAGCAGGGGCTTACTGGCCGGTGGTGGGGGCACTGAAGCTTTCTTT	CATSRGLLAGGGGTEAFF
TRBV7-6	TRBD1	14	TRBJ1-5	few	TGTGCCAGCAGCTCCCGACAGGGGCATCAGCCCCAGCATTTT	CASSSRQGHQPQHF
TRBV7-2	-	15	TRBJ2-7	-	TGTGCCAGCAGCTTAGAGGCGGATAACGGACGGGAGCAGTACTTC	CASSLEADNGREQYF
TRBV6-5	TRBD1	14	TRBJ1-5	-	TGTGCCAGCAGTCCTAGGGACAGGGACCAGCCCCAGCATTTT	CASSPRDRDQPQHF
TRBV29-1	-	13	TRBJ2-7	few	TGCAGTAGTACAGGGAATTCCCCCTACGAGCAGTACTTC	CSSTGNSPYEQYF
TRBV18	TRBD1	15	TRBJ1-5	few	TGTGCCAGCTCACCGGGACAGGGGGCCTATCAGCCCCAGCATTTT	CASSPGQGAYQPQHF
TRBV10-3	TRBD1	18	TRBJ2-6	few	TGTGCCATCAGTGGGTCGGAGGGACAGGGTTCTGGGGCCAACGTCCTGACTTTC	CAISGSEGQGSGANVLTF
TRBV9	-	15	TRBJ2-2	few	TGTGCCAGCAGCGTCTGGGGTTCGAACACCGGGGAGCTGTTTTTT	CASSVWGSNTGELFF
TRBV29-1	-	12	TRBJ2-7	-	TGCAGCGTTGGGGAAATCACCTACGAGCAGTACTTC	CSVGEITYEQYF
TRBV4-1	-	16	TRBJ1-4	-	TGCGCCAGCAGCCAAGGTCCCACAGGGTCTAATGAAAAACTGTTTTTT	CASSQGPTGSNEKLFF
TRBV27	-	15	TRBJ1-1	-	TGTGCCAGCAGCCTAGGAGGGTGGGAGAACACTGAAGCTTTCTTT	CASSLGGWENTEAFF